This T cell receptor (beta chain) comes out of a study of control samples from healthy donors and cancer patients (dated by TCRdb to 2018 to 2020). The method behind the library was the immunoSEQ multiplex PCR assay. In its TCRdb copy, this immuneACCESS table keeps in-frame sequences only and misses some clones. Where compared with another copy, unresolved V genes explain less than half of these, and the others have no known cause. This sample lists about 100,000 clones; approximately 84% were detected once. 18% of the sample lies in the top ten. In the case of this clone: This clone's antigen is unknown. No qualities accompany the bases; no much larger clone lies one base away.

Its CDR3 holds 12 amino acids, cysteine through phenylalanine. Kept here is only the CDR3 DNA, which spans 36 bases and is read in frame from base 1. The V end loses 4 bases and the J end loses 9 bases, and a stretch of 11 bases separates them. From a lookup of the germline V gene, CDR1 and CDR2 are MNHEY and SVGEGT. Sequencing was carried out using blood. This receptor was obtained from a woman aged 50 to 60 in good health. The V gene is TRBV6-2 or TRBV6-3 and the J gene is TRBJ2-3; the D gene identity is not certain. The DNA sequence follows: TGTGCCAGCAGTTCCTTTTCTCGAACGCAGTATTTT. This yields the protein CASSSFSRTQYF.